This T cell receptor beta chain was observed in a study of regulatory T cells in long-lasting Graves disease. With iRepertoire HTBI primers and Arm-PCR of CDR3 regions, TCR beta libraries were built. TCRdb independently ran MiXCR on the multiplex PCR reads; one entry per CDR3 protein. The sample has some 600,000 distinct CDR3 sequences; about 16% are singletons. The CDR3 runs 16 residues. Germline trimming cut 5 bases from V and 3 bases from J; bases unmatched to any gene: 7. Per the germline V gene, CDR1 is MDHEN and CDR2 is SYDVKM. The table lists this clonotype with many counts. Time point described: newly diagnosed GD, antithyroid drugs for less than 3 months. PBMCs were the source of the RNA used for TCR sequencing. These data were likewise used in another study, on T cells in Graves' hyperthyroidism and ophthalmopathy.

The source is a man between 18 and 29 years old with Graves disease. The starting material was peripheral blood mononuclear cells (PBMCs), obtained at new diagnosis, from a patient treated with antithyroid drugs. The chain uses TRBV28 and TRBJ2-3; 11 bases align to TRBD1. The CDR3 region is CASSGSGQGETDTQYF. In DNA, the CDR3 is TGTGCCAGCAGTGGTTCGGGACAGGGGGAAACAGATACGCAGTATTTT.